Shown below are 19 T cell receptor beta chains from a single sample sequenced in a study of shared clonotypes between healthy human individuals. The table came from immunoSEQ multiplex PCR; TCRdb's copy has only in-frame clones and leaves some out. The table shows 470,000 or so clones, with approximately 81% occurring only once. Source material: PBMCs. The origin of the receptors is a woman aged 40-49 years in good health. Some clones in this sample may be carry-over from other donors' samples.

J is TRBJ2-7 and V is TRBV28; D uncertain. The CDR3 is made up of 13 amino acids. The ends were cut back, 6 bases at V and 2 bases at J, with 11 bases in the middle. Germline CDR1 is MDHEN and CDR2 is SYDVKM. In DNA form, the CDR3 reads TGTGCCAGCAGGCCACCTCTCGCCTACGAGCAGTACTTC. This encodes CASRPPLAYEQYF.

CDR3 sequence: CASRDSLYEKLFF. CDR3 coding DNA: TGTGCCAGCAGGGACAGCCTGTATGAAAAACTGTTTTTT. The gene calls are TRBV28 and TRBJ1-4; D is perhaps TRBD1 (6 bases). The CDR3 spans 13 residues. Germline V gene lookup returns CDR1 MDHEN and CDR2 SYDVKM. The V gene lost 6 bases and the J gene lost 6 bases, with 11 bases spanning the gap.

This clone was detected only a few times. A far larger clone lies a single base away; this is likely a read error. The V call is TRBV29-1, the J call TRBJ2-1; D is undetermined. The germline V gene encodes CDR1 SQVTM and CDR2 ANQGSEA. This CDR3 is built from 14 residues. V was clipped by 3 bases and J by 0 bases, with 9 bases between them. As DNA, the CDR3 is TGCAGCGTTGAGTACGGAAGCTCCTACAATGAGCAGTTCTTC. This translates into CSVEYGSSYNEQFF.

The CDR3 DNA is TGTGCCAGCAAGGCTTGGGGGGATAGCTCCTACGAGCAGTACTTC. Amino acid sequence: CASKAWGDSSYEQYF. This rearrangement joins TRBV2 to TRBJ2-7; TRBD2 is a possible D gene (6 bases). V was cut by 7 bases and J by 0 bases, with 16 bases left in between. CDR3 length: 15 residues. The germline V gene has CDR1 SNHLY and CDR2 FYNNEI.

On this clone itself: With a far larger clone one base away, a read error is the likely cause. The V and J genes are TRBV5-1 and TRBJ2-5; 8 bases agree with TRBD1. Germline loops: CDR1 SGHRS, CDR2 YFSETQ. The CDR3 runs 16 residues. The J segment lost 1 base and the V segment lost 0 bases, leaving 5 bases of the junction unmatched. CDR3 sequence: CASSLDVTGVQETQYF. The CDR3 coding sequence is TGCGCCAGCAGCTTGGACGTGACAGGGGTCCAAGAGACCCAGTACTTC.

The rearrangement joins TRBV28 to TRBJ1-1, with TRBD1 matching 12 bases. The germline V gene encodes CDR1 MDHEN and CDR2 SYDVKM. The CDR3 consists of 18 residues. The junction had 9 bases not matched to a gene; V was cut back by 3 bases and J by 1 base. Written as DNA, the CDR3 is TGTGCCAGCAGTTTGCCCGGGACAGGGGGCGCTTGGAACACTGAAGCTTTCTTT. Translation: CASSLPGTGGAWNTEAFF.

The genes are TRBV28 and TRBJ2-7, with D perhaps TRBD1 (6 bases). V lost 5 bases, J lost 10 bases, and 27 bases lay in between. Germline CDR1 is MDHEN and CDR2 is SYDVKM. The CDR3 contains 16 residues. The CDR3 DNA is TGTGCCAGCAGTCCGAAGATGACCACCGACAGGAAGGTTCAGTACTTC. This sequence encodes CASSPKMTTDRKVQYF.

This chain joins TRBV9 and TRBJ1-2, with 8 bases matching TRBD1. This CDR3 is 14 amino acids long. V dropped 4 bases and J dropped 4; count of bases not matched to a gene: 6. Per the germline V gene, CDR1 is SGDLS and CDR2 is YYNGEE. The CDR3 DNA reads as TGTGCCAGCAGCCGACAGGGGATGGCCTATGGCTACACCTTC. Translated: CASSRQGMAYGYTF.

This rearrangement joins TRBV15 to TRBJ2-5; TRBD2 aligns across 7 bases. Germline CDR1 is LNHNV and CDR2 is YYDKDF (reference sequence). The junction had 11 bases not matched to a gene; V was cut back by 2 bases and J by 5 bases. This CDR3 has 16 residues. CDR3 amino acids: CATSRTAGSPTETQYF. As DNA, the CDR3 is TGTGCCACCAGCAGAACAGCGGGATCCCCAACGGAGACCCAGTACTTC.

This chain connects TRBV19 to TRBJ2-5; 7 nucleotides match TRBD1. This CDR3 has 16 residues. Germline V gene data show CDR1 as LNHDA and CDR2 as SQIVND (reference sequence). V lost 9 bases, J lost 5 bases, and 18 bases stayed unmatched. The chain's CDR3 is CASAANRGRIRETQYF. The CDR3 coding sequence is TGTGCCAGCGCCGCGAACAGGGGAAGAATTCGGGAGACCCAGTACTTC.

As regards this clone: This likely came from a read error, as a far larger clone is one base away. The rearrangement links TRBV11-2 to TRBJ2-1; D is unclear. Germline V gene lookup returns CDR1 SGHAT and CDR2 FQNNGV. The CDR3 covers 14 residues. V was shortened by 1 base and J by 6 bases, with 10 bases between the two germline ends. The CDR3 reads CASSLVAWLNEQFF. DNA of the CDR3: TGTGCCAGCAGCTTAGTGGCGTGGCTCAATGAGCAGTTCTTC.

Details on this clone: A far larger clone differs by one base, so this is likely a read error. The CDR3 ends on some other residue instead of the conserved phenylalanine or tryptophan, so this is likely a read error. The chain has TRBV5-1 and TRBJ2-2, with TRBD1 identical over 7 bases. The germline CDR1 and CDR2 sequences are SGHRS and YFSETQ. The trim removed 0 bases at V and 0 bases at J, leaving 5 bases unmatched. The CDR3 extends over 17 amino acids. CDR3 loop: CASSLVPGGSNTGELFL. The CDR3 DNA reads as TGCGCCAGCAGCTTGGTCCCAGGGGGATCGAACACCGGGGAGCTGTTTCTT.

Comment on this clone: A read error may explain this, as a much larger clone is one base away. The chain has TRBV2 and TRBJ2-3, with 11 bases fitting TRBD2. Germline V lookup: CDR1 SNHLY, CDR2 FYNNEI. Unmatched junction bases numbered 1, after V lost 5 bases and J lost 0 bases. The CDR3 consists of 15 residues. The CDR3 loop reads CASSWTSGSTDTQYF. CDR3 in DNA: TGTGCCAGCAGTTGGACTAGCGGGAGCACAGATACGCAGTATTTT.

The chain employs TRBV15 and TRBJ2-7; a possible D gene is TRBD2 (5 bases). The V gene's germline CDR1 is LNHNV and CDR2 YYDKDF (reference sequence). The V and J ends lost 1 base and 7 bases respectively, with 8 bases between them. The CDR3 spans 12 residues. The CDR3 region is CATSRAAGEQYF. Written as DNA, the CDR3 is TGTGCCACCAGCAGAGCGGCGGGTGAGCAGTACTTC.

Concerning this clone: It is likely a read error: a sequence one base away is far more abundant. The sample has other DNA sequences that encode this CDR3 too. The chain joins TRBV13 to TRBJ2-3, with TRBD2 as a possible D gene (5 bases). The CDR3 covers 15 residues. V was trimmed by 5 bases and J by 6 bases, leaving 18 bases between them. CDR1 and CDR2 from the germline V gene are PRHDT and FYEKMQ (reference sequence). The CDR3, as DNA: TGTGCCAGCAGCCCTTCACTAGGTCCCACGGATACGCAGTATTTT. Its translation is CASSPSLGPTDTQYF.

J is TRBJ1-1 and V is TRBV27; tentatively, D is TRBD1 (5 bases). Germline-derived CDR1 and CDR2 are MNHEY and SMNVEV (reference sequence). Trimming pared 3 bases from V and 11 bases from J, leaving 16 bases between. There are 13 residues in the CDR3. CDR3 bases: TGTGCCAGCAGTTTTTCTTTCCGGGACGAGGCTTTCTTT. It translates to CASSFSFRDEAFF.

This chain connects TRBV18 to TRBJ2-7; maybe TRBD1 (6 bases). The germline gives CDR1 KGHSH, CDR2 LQKENI. CDR3 size: 12 residues. V lost 6 bases and J lost 2, with 8 bases in between. CDR3 amino acids: CASSGDTYEQYF. CDR3 nucleotides: TGTGCCAGCTCCGGGGACACCTACGAGCAGTACTTC.

This chain links TRBV2 with TRBJ1-1; no reliable D call. The CDR3 runs to 14 residues. Germline-derived CDR1 and CDR2 are SNHLY and FYNNEI. The V end lost 7 bases, the J end lost 1 base, and 13 bases lay between the germline ends. The CDR3 DNA follows: TGTGCCAGCAAAAAGGAGGGAGGGAACACTGAAGCTTTCTTT. Translation gives CASKKEGGNTEAFF.

The chain recombines TRBV5-1 with TRBJ2-3, with D maybe TRBD2 (7 bases). This CDR3 comprises 17 residues. Germline CDR1 reads SGHRS; CDR2 reads YFSETQ. V lost 4 bases to trimming and J lost 1 base, with 19 bases between them. CDR3 sequence (DNA): TGCGCCAGCAGCCCCGGAGGGGGGGGCTTTCGCACAGATACGCAGTATTTT. Translated: CASSPGGGGFRTDTQYF. Drawing the rest from reference TRBV5-1 and TRBJ2-3, the complete variable domain is KAGVTQTPRYLIKTRGQQVTLSCSPISGHRSVSWYQQTPGQGLQFLFEYFSETQRNKGNFPGRFSGRQFSNSRSEMNVSTLELGDSALYLCASSPGGGGFRTDTQYFGPGTRLTVL.